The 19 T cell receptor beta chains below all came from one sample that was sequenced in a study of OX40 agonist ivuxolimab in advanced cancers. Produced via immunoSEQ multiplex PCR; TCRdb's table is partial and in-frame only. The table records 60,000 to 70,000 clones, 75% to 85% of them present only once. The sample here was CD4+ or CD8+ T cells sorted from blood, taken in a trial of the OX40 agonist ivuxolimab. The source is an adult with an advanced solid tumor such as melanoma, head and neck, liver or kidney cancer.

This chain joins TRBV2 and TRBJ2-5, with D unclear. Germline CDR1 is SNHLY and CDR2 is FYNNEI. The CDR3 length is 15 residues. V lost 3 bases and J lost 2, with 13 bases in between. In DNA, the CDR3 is TGTGCCAGCAGTGAGAGAGTTTTTTCACAAGAGACCCAGTACTTC. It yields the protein CASSERVFSQETQYF.

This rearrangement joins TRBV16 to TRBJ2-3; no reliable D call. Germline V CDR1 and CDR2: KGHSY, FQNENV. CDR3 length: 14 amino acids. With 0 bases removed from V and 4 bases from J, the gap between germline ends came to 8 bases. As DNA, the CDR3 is TGTGCCAGCAGCCAATCTCGACCCGCAGATACGCAGTATTTT. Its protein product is CASSQSRPADTQYF.

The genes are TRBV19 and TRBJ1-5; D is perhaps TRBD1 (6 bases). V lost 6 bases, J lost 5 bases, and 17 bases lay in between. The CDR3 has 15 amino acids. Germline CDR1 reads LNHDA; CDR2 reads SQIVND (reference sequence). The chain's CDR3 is CASSLKAGVDQPQHF. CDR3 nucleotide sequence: TGTGCCAGTAGCCTCAAGGCAGGGGTCGATCAGCCCCAGCATTTT.

CDR3 bases: TGCGCCAGCAGCTCGCAAGTCACCGGGGAGCTGTTTTTT. This encodes CASSSQVTGELFF. The chain couples TRBV5-1 to TRBJ2-2; D uncertain. Germline lookup yields CDR1 SGHRS and CDR2 YFSETQ. This CDR3 has 13 amino acids. V lost 3 bases, J lost 4 bases, and 7 bases lay in between.

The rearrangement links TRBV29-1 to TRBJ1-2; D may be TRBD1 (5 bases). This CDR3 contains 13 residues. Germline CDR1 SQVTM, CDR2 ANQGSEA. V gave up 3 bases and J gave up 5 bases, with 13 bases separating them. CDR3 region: CSVETVSRYGYTF. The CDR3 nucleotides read TGCAGCGTTGAGACAGTATCGAGGTATGGCTACACCTTC.

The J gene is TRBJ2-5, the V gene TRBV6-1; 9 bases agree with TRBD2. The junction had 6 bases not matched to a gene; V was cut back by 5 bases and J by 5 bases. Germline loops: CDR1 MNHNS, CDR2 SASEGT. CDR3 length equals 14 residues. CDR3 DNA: TGTGCCAGCAGTCTGGGACTAGCTGTGGAGACCCAGTACTTC. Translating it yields CASSLGLAVETQYF.

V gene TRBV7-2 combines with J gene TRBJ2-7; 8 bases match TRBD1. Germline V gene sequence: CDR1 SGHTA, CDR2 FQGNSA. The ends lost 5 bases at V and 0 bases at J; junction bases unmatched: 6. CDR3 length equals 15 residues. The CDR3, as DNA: TGTGCCAGCAGCCCAGGGGGCGGTCCCTCCTACGAGCAGTACTTC. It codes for CASSPGGGPSYEQYF.

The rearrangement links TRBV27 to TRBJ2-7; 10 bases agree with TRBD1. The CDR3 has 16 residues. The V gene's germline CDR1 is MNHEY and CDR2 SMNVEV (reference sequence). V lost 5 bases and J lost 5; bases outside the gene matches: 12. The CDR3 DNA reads TGTGCCAGCAGTAATCCGGGACAGGGGAAGTCTCACGAGCAGTACTTC. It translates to CASSNPGQGKSHEQYF.

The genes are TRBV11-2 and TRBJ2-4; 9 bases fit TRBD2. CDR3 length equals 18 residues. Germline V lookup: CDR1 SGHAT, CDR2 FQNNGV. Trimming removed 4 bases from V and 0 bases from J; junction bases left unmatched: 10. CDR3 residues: CASSSLAGLGLAKNIQYF. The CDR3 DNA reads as TGTGCCAGCAGCTCGCTAGCGGGGTTAGGGCTAGCCAAAAACATTCAGTACTTC. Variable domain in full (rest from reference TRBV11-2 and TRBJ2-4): EAGVAQSPRYKIIEKRQSVAFWCNPISGHATLYWYQQILGQGPKLLIQFQNNGVVDDSQLPKDRFSAERLKGVDSTLKIQPAKLEDSAVYLCASSSLAGLGLAKNIQYFGAGTRLSVL.

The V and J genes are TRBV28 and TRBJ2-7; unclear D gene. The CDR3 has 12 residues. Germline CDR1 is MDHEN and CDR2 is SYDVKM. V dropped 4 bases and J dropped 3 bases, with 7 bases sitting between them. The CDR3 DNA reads TGTGCCAGCAGTTCCTTACACTACGAGCAGTACTTC. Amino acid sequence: CASSSLHYEQYF.

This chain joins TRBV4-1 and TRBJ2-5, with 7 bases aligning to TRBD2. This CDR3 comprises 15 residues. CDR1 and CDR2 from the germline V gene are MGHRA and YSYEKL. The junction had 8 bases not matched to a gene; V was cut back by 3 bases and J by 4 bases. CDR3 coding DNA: TGCGCCAGCAGCCAGAGACTAGCATCTGTAGAGACCCAGTACTTC. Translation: CASSQRLASVETQYF.

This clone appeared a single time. CDR3 nucleotides: TGTGCCAGCAGAACCGGGACAGGGAACTACGAGCAGTACTTC. Translating gives CASRTGTGNYEQYF. The chain recombines TRBV6-1 with TRBJ2-7; TRBD1 aligns across 9 bases. CDR1 MNHNS and CDR2 SASEGT come from the germline V gene. V shed 6 bases, J shed 3 bases, and the junction held 6 bases outside the gene matches. The CDR3 has 14 residues.

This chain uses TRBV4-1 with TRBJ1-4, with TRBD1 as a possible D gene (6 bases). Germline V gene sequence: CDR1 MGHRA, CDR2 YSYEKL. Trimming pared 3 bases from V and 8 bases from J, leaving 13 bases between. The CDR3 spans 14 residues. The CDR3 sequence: CASSQGAAREKLFF. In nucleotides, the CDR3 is TGCGCCAGCAGCCAGGGGGCGGCGAGAGAAAAACTGTTTTTT.

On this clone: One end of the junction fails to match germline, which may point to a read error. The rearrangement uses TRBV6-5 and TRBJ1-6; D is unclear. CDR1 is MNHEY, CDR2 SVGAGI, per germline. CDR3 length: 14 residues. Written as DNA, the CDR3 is TGTGCCAGCAGCTACTCCCGGACGCATTCGCCCCTCCACTTT. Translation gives CASSYSRTHSPLHF.

CDR3 DNA: TGTGCCAGCAGTGAACTGGCAGGGCCCCTTAATCAGCCCCAGCATTTT. Its translation: CASSELAGPLNQPQHF. J is TRBJ1-5 and V is TRBV6-1; D possibly corresponds to TRBD1 (5 bases). V dropped 2 bases and J dropped 4 bases, with 15 bases sitting between them. CDR3 length: 16 amino acids. Germline values: CDR1 MNHNS, CDR2 SASEGT.

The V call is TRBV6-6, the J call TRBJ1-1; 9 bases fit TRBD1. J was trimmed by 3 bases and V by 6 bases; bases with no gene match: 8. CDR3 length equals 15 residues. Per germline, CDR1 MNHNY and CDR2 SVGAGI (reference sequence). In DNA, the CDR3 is TGTGCCAGCAGGTCGGAACAGGGGGCGGACACTGAAGCTTTCTTT. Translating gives CASRSEQGADTEAFF.

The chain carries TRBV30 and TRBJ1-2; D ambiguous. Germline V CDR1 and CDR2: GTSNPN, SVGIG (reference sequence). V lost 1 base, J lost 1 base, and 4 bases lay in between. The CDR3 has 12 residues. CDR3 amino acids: CAWSGLNYGYTF. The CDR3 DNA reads TGTGCCTGGAGTGGCCTTAACTATGGCTACACCTTC.

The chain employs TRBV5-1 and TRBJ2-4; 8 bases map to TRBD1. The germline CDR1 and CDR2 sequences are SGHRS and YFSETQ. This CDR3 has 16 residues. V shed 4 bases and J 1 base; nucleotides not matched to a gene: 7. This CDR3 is CASSPGQAGAKNIQYF. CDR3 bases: TGCGCCAGCAGCCCGGGACAGGCGGGGGCCAAAAACATTCAGTACTTC.

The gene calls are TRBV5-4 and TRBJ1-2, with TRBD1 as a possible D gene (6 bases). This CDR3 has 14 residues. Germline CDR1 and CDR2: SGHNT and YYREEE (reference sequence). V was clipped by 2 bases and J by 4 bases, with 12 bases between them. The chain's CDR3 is CASSLPRDTYGYTF. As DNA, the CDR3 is TGTGCCAGCAGCTTACCCCGGGACACCTATGGCTACACCTTC.